This T cell receptor beta chain was documented in a study of blood T cells in healthy people across ages. The authors ran a second PCR of about 6 to 12 cycles using a sample-barcoded 5' primer and a J-beta primer mix. TCRdb redid the calling of the 5' RACE reads with MiXCR, one entry per CDR3 protein. This table holds over 750,000 distinct CDR3 sequences, 20% to 25% found once. The CDR3 contains 15 residues. Germline V gives CDR1 DFQATT, CDR2 SNEGSKA (reference sequence). V was clipped by 4 bases and J by 2 bases; unmatched bases: 8. Study-wide results and caveats: Naive T cell percentage strongly correlated with TCR beta diversity.

Per sample, a minimum of 6 million PBMCs were isolated. This clonotype showed up just a few times. Its cognate antigen is unknown. This sample was also put to use in a study of T cells of mothers and their children. From that paper: Three healthy Caucasian mothers and their six children donated.

This receptor was taken from a boy aged 5-17 years in good health. Material for sequencing was blood. The chain employs TRBV20-1 and TRBJ2-7; 10 nucleotides match TRBD2. This CDR3 reads CSANFLAGETYEQYF. CDR3 sequence (DNA): TGCAGTGCTAACTTCCTAGCGGGAGAAACCTACGAGCAGTACTTC.